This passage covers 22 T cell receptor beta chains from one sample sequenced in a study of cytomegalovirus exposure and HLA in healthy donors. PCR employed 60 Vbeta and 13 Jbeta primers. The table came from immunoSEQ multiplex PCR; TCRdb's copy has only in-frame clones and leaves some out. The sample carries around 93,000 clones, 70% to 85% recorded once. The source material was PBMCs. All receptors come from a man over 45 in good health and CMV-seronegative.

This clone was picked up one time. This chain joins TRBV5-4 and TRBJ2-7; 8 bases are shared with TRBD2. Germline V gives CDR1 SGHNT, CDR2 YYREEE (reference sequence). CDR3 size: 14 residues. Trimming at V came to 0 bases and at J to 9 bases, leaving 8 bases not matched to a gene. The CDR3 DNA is TGTGCCAGCAGCTTGGATAGCGGGGCCCCCCCGCAGTACTTC. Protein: CASSLDSGAPPQYF.

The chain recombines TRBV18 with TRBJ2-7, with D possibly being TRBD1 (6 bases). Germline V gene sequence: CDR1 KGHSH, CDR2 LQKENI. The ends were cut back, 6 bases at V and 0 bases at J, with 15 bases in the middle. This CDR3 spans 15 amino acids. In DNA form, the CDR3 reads TGTGCCAGCTCGTACCGTCGACAGGACTCCTACGAGCAGTACTTC. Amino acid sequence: CASSYRRQDSYEQYF.

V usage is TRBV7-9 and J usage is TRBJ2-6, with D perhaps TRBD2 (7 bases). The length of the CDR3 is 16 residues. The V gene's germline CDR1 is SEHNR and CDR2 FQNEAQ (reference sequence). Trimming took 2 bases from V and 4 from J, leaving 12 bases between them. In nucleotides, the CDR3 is TGTGCCAGCAGCTTACGGGGGGCAGCCGGGGCCAACGTCCTGACTTTC. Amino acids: CASSLRGAAGANVLTF.

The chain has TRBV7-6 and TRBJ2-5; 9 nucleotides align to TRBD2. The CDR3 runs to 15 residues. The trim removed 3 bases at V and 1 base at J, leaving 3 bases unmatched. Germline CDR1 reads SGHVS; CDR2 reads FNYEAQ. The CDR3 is CASSFPGLAQETQYF. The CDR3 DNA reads TGTGCCAGCAGCTTCCCGGGACTAGCCCAAGAGACCCAGTACTTC.

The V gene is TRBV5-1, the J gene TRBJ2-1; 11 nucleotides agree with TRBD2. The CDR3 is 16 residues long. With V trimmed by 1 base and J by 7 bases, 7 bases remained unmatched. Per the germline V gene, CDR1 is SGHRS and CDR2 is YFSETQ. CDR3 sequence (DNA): TGCGCCAGCAGCTTGTTACTAGCGGGAGAAGGAAATGAGCAGTTCTTC. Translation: CASSLLLAGEGNEQFF.

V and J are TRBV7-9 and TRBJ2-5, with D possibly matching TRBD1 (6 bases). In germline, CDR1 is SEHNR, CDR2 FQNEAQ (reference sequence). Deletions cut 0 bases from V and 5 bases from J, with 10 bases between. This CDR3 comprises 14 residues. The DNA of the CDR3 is TGTGCCAGCAGCTTAGCCAGGGGTGGTGAGACCCAGTACTTC. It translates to CASSLARGGETQYF.

The CDR3 sequence: CASGLPPNYEQYF. The CDR3 region has the DNA TGTGCTAGTGGTTTGCCCCCTAACTACGAGCAGTACTTC. The rearrangement uses TRBV12-5 and TRBJ2-7; D gene unclear. The V gene lost 2 bases and the J gene lost 3 bases, with 8 bases spanning the gap. The CDR3 has 13 amino acids. Germline CDR1 reads LGHNT; CDR2 reads FRNRAP.

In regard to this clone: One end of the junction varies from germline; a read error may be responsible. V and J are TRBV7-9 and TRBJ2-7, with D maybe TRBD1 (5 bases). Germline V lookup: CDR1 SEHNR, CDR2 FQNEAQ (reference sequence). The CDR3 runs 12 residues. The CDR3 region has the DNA TGTTCCAGCAGCTTCTCAGGGTACGAGCAGTACTTC. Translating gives CSSSFSGYEQYF.

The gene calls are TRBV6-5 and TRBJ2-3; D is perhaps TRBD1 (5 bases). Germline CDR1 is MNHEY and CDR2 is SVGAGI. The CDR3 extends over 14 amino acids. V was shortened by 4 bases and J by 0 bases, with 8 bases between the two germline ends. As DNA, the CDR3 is TGTGCCAGCAGTTGGGGCAGGAGCACAGATACGCAGTATTTT. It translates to CASSWGRSTDTQYF.

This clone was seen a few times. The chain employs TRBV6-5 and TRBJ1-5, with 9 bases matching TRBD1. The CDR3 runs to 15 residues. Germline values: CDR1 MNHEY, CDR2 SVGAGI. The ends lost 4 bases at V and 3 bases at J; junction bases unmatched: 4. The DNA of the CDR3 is TGTGCCAGCAGTTGGGACAGGGCTTCCAATCAGCCCCAGCATTTT. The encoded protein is CASSWDRASNQPQHF.

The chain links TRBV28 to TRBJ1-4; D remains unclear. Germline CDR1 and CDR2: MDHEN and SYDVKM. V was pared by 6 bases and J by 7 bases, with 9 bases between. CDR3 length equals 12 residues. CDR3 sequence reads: CASSQRAEKLFF. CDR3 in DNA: TGTGCCAGCAGCCAGCGGGCTGAAAAACTGTTTTTT.

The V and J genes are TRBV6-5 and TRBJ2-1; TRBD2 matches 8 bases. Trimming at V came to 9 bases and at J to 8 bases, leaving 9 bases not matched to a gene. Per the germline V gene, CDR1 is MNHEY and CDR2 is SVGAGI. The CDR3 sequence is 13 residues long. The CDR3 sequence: CASLEASGHEQFF. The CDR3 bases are TGTGCCAGTCTGGAGGCTAGCGGGCATGAGCAGTTCTTC.

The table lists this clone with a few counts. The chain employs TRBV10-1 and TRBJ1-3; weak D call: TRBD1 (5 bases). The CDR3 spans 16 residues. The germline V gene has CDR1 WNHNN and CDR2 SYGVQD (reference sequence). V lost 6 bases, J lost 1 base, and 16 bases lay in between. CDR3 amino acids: CASRIKMGGSGNTIYF. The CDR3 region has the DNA TGCGCCAGCAGGATTAAGATGGGGGGATCTGGAAACACCATATATTTT.

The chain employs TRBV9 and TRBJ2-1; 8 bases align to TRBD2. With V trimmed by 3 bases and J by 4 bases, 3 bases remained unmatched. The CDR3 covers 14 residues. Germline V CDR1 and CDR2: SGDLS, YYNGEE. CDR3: CASSDSGAYNEQFF. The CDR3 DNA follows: TGTGCCAGCAGCGATAGCGGGGCGTACAATGAGCAGTTCTTC.

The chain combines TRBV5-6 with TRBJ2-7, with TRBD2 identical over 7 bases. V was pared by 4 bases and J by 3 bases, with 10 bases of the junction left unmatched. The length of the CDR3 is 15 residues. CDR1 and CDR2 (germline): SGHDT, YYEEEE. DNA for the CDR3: TGTGCCAGCAGCCCGGGGGGTGTTTGGGGCTACGAGCAGTACTTC. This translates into CASSPGGVWGYEQYF.

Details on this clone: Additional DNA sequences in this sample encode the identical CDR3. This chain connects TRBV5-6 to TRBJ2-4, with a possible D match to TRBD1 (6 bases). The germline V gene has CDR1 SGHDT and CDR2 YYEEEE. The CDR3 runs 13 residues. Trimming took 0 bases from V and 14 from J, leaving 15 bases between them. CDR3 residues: CASSLAQTGPKYF. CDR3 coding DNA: TGTGCCAGCAGCTTGGCTCAGACAGGTCCAAAGTACTTC.

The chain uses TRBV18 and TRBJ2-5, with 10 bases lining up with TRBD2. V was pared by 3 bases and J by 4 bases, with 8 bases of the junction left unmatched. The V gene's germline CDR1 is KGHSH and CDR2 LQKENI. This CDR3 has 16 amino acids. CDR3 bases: TGTGCCAGCTCACCCCCTAGCGGGAGTCCCCCAGAGACCCAGTACTTC. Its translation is CASSPPSGSPPETQYF.

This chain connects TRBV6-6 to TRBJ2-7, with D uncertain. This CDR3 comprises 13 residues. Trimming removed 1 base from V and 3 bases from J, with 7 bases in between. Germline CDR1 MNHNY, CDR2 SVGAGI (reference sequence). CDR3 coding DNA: TGTGCCAGCAGTTACTTGGCGGACTACGAGCAGTACTTC. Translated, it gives CASSYLADYEQYF.

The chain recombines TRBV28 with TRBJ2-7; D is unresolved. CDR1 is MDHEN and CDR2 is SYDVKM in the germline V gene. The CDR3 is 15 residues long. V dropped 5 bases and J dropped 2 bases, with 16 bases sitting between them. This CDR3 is CASSRKMGNTYEQYF. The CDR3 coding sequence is TGTGCCAGCAGTCGTAAAATGGGCAACACCTACGAGCAGTACTTC.

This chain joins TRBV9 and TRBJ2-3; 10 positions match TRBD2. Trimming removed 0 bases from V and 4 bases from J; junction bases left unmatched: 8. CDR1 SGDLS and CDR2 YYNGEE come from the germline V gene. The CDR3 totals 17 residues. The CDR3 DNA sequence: TGTGCCAGCAGCGTAGCGCCCAGCGGGAGGGCCGCAGATACGCAGTATTTT. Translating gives CASSVAPSGRAADTQYF.

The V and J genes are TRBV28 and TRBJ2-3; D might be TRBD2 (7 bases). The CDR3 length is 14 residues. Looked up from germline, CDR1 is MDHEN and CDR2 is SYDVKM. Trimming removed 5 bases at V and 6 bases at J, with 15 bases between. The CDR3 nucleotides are TGTGCCAGCAGTCTTTTTGCGGGGGCCGATACGCAGTATTTT. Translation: CASSLFAGADTQYF.

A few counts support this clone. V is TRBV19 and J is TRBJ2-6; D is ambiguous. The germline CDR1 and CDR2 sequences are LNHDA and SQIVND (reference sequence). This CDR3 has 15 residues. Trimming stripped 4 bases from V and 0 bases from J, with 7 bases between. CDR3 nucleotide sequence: TGTGCCAGTAGTAAAGACATCTCTGGGGCCAACGTCCTGACTTTC. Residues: CASSKDISGANVLTF.